Shown below are 18 T cell receptor beta chains from a single sample sequenced in a study of shared clonotypes between healthy human individuals. Sequencing was performed with immunoSEQ multiplex PCR; in TCRdb, only in-frame clones are kept and a portion is missing. The sample has millions of clones; approximately 95% are singletons. Material for sequencing was naive CD4+ T cells from PBMCs. The subset: CD45RA+ positively selected. These receptors all stem from a man aged 18 to 35 in good health. Some clones in this sample may be carry-over from other donors' samples.

The chain uses TRBV28 and TRBJ2-7; 11 bases align to TRBD2. The ends lost 6 bases at V and 4 bases at J; junction bases unmatched: 11. CDR1 MDHEN and CDR2 SYDVKM come from the germline V gene. The CDR3 is made up of 16 amino acids. CDR3 region: CASRSGGTSGGYEQYF. Here the CDR3 DNA reads TGTGCCAGCAGATCTGGAGGTACTAGCGGGGGTTACGAGCAGTACTTC. The variable domain in full, with the rest retrieved from reference TRBV28 and TRBJ2-7, is DVKVTQSSRYLVKRTGEKVFLECVQDMDHENMFWYRQDPGLGLRLIYFSYDVKMKEKGDIPEGYSVSREKKERFSLILESASTNQTSMYLCASRSGGTSGGYEQYFGPGTRLTVT.

The chain is built from TRBV29-1 and TRBJ2-5, with D unresolved. This CDR3 region has 14 residues. CDR1 and CDR2 (germline): SQVTM, ANQGSEA. Trimming took 4 bases from V and 5 from J, leaving 17 bases between them. Here the CDR3 DNA reads TGCAGCGTTGTCCCAACGGCCATCGATGAGACCCAGTACTTC. Encoded protein: CSVVPTAIDETQYF.

The CDR3 reads CASSKDRYNTEAFF. The CDR3 nucleotides are TGTGCCAGCAGTAAGGACAGGTATAACACTGAAGCTTTCTTT. The V gene is TRBV27, the J gene TRBJ1-1; 7 bases match TRBD1. The CDR3 length is 14 residues. Germline V lookup: CDR1 MNHEY, CDR2 SMNVEV (reference sequence). V dropped 5 bases and J dropped 2; count of bases not matched to a gene: 5.

The genes are TRBV4-3 and TRBJ1-1; maybe TRBD1 (5 bases). Trimming took 0 bases from V and 6 from J, leaving 20 bases between them. CDR1 is LGHNA and CDR2 is YSLEER in the germline V gene. The CDR3 is 17 residues long. CDR3 sequence: CASSQDCLGVEFPEAFF. CDR3 sequence (DNA): TGCGCCAGCAGCCAAGATTGTTTGGGGGTAGAGTTTCCTGAAGCTTTCTTT.

V usage is TRBV9 and J usage is TRBJ1-3, with D possibly being TRBD1 (5 bases). V dropped 0 bases and J dropped 2 bases, with 12 bases sitting between them. The CDR3 covers 16 residues. Per the germline V gene, CDR1 is SGDLS and CDR2 is YYNGEE. The chain's CDR3 is CASSVDPGLAGNTIYF. DNA of the CDR3: TGTGCCAGCAGCGTAGACCCGGGGCTGGCTGGAAACACCATATATTTT.

The V gene is TRBV7-9, the J gene TRBJ1-1; D might be TRBD1 (6 bases). The germline V gene has CDR1 SEHNR and CDR2 FQNEAQ (reference sequence). This CDR3 contains 13 residues. V lost 5 bases, J lost 4 bases, and 11 bases lay in between. DNA for the CDR3: TGTGCCAGCAGCCTACAGGGTACCACTGAAGCTTTCTTT. This sequence encodes CASSLQGTTEAFF.

This clone is a singleton in its sample. The rearrangement links TRBV6-6 to TRBJ2-1; 8 nucleotides agree with TRBD2. The junction had 4 bases not matched to a gene; V was cut back by 6 bases and J by 3 bases. There are 14 residues in the CDR3. The germline CDR1 and CDR2 sequences are MNHNY and SVGAGI (reference sequence). CDR3 amino acids: CASRGAGGYNEQFF. CDR3 nucleotide sequence: TGTGCCAGCAGGGGGGCGGGAGGCTACAATGAGCAGTTCTTC.

The chain employs TRBV18 and TRBJ2-7, with 14 nucleotides matching TRBD2. Trimming removed 3 bases from V and 2 bases from J; junction bases left unmatched: 3. This CDR3 has 16 residues. Germline loops: CDR1 KGHSH, CDR2 LQKENI. The DNA for the CDR3 is TGTGCCAGCTCACCGATGGGACTAGCGGGAGCCTACGAGCAGTACTTC. Encoded protein: CASSPMGLAGAYEQYF.

The rearrangement joins TRBV13 to TRBJ2-3, with 7 bases lining up with TRBD2. CDR1 and CDR2 (germline): PRHDT, FYEKMQ (reference sequence). The V and J ends lost 5 bases and 1 base, in that order; junction bases with no gene match: 12. The CDR3 totals 17 residues. The CDR3 bases are TGTGCCAGCAGCGTGGGAGGCGGGAGAAGCCGCACAGATACGCAGTATTTT. Amino acids: CASSVGGGRSRTDTQYF. The full variable domain, its missing parts supplied by reference TRBV13 and TRBJ2-3, is AAGVIQSPRHLIKEKRETATLKCYPIPRHDTVYWYQQGPGQDPQFLISFYEKMQSDKGSIPDRFSAQQFSDYHSELNMSSLELGDSALYFCASSVGGGRSRTDTQYFGPGTRLTVL.

The chain joins TRBV28 to TRBJ1-4, with a weak D call TRBD1 (6 bases). Trimming took 4 bases from V and 5 from J, leaving 20 bases between them. The germline V gene has CDR1 MDHEN and CDR2 SYDVKM. The CDR3 has 17 amino acids. CDR3 residues: CASSSQGTGFPNEKLFF. Written as DNA, the CDR3 is TGTGCCAGCAGTTCCCAGGGGACGGGGTTTCCAAATGAAAAACTGTTTTTT.

This clone has just a few counts. Other DNA sequences in the sample encode the same CDR3. The V and J genes are TRBV29-1 and TRBJ1-1, with D possibly being TRBD1 (5 bases). Trimming removed 6 bases at V and 1 base at J, with 12 bases between. Germline V CDR1 and CDR2: SQVTM, ANQGSEA. This CDR3 spans 13 amino acids. CDR3 sequence (DNA): TGCAGCGTGGCCCAGGGCAGGAACACTGAAGCTTTCTTT. Its protein is CSVAQGRNTEAFF.

A remark on this clone: Within the sample, other DNA sequences also encode this same CDR3. V usage is TRBV7-3 and J usage is TRBJ2-3; possible D gene TRBD1, 6 bases. The V end lost 5 bases, the J end lost 0 bases, and 12 bases lay between the germline ends. Germline loops: CDR1 SGHTA, CDR2 FQGTGA. This CDR3 is 15 amino acids long. CDR3 sequence: CASSLNRASTDTQYF. CDR3 DNA sequence: TGTGCCAGCAGCCTCAACAGGGCTAGCACAGATACGCAGTATTTT.

J is TRBJ2-5 and V is TRBV18; a weak D match, TRBD1 (5 bases). With 3 bases removed from V and 4 bases from J, the gap between germline ends came to 12 bases. CDR3 size: 14 residues. Germline CDR1 KGHSH, CDR2 LQKENI. CDR3 region: CASSPAGWGETQYF. CDR3 nucleotide sequence: TGTGCCAGCTCACCGGCAGGGTGGGGAGAGACCCAGTACTTC. The whole variable domain, filled in from reference TRBV18 and TRBJ2-5, reads NAGVMQNPRHLVRRRGQEARLRCSPMKGHSHVYWYRQLPEEGLKFMVYLQKENIIDESGMPKERFSAEFPKEGPSILRIQQVVRGDSAAYFCASSPAGWGETQYFGPGTRLLVL.

There are a few counts of this clone. The chain carries TRBV30 and TRBJ1-5; D uncertain. The CDR3 is 16 amino acids. Germline loops: CDR1 GTSNPN, CDR2 SVGIG (reference sequence). Trimming cost V 0 bases and J 2 bases, with 14 bases left between them. The chain's CDR3 is CAWSVSRTGGNQPQHF. The CDR3 DNA reads TGTGCCTGGAGTGTATCTAGGACCGGGGGCAATCAGCCCCAGCATTTT.

The chain combines TRBV6-1 with TRBJ1-5, with 10 nucleotides matching TRBD1. The germline gives CDR1 MNHNS, CDR2 SASEGT. CDR3 size: 21 residues. After removal of 0 bases from V and 3 bases from J, the junction contained 17 bases not matched to a gene. CDR3 nucleotides: TGTGCCAGCAGTGAAGCCGGACAGGGGGTCCGTCTAGCAGTCTCCAATCAGCCCCAGCATTTT. Its translation is CASSEAGQGVRLAVSNQPQHF.

The chain couples TRBV6-1 to TRBJ1-1; D not certain. Looked up from germline, CDR1 is MNHNS and CDR2 is SASEGT. The CDR3 has 14 amino acids. V dropped 4 bases and J dropped 1 base, with 10 bases sitting between them. CDR3 region: CASSAKWENTEAFF. As DNA, the CDR3 is TGTGCCAGCAGTGCAAAATGGGAGAACACTGAAGCTTTCTTT.

The chain is built from TRBV27 and TRBJ1-1, with D possibly being TRBD1 (5 bases). Trimming left V 3 bases short and J 4 bases short, with 15 bases between. Germline V gene data show CDR1 as MNHEY and CDR2 as SMNVEV (reference sequence). This CDR3 has 15 residues. The CDR3 loop is CASSLEGRSSTEAFF. CDR3 DNA: TGTGCCAGCAGTTTGGAGGGACGGAGTAGCACTGAAGCTTTCTTT.

On this clone: A much more abundant neighbour one base away suggests this may be a read error. Other DNA variants within this sample encode the same CDR3. The J gene is TRBJ1-1, the V gene TRBV6-5, with no clear D. Trimming pared 8 bases from V and 0 bases from J, leaving 4 bases between. Germline V gene sequence: CDR1 MNHEY, CDR2 SVGAGI. The CDR3 is made up of 11 amino acids. The CDR3 here is CASGLNTEAFF. The CDR3 bases are TGTGCCAGCGGTCTGAACACTGAAGCTTTCTTT.